The rows below give T cell receptor beta chains drawn from one sample of a study of blood T cells in healthy people across ages. TCRdb re-called the 5' RACE reads with MiXCR, one entry per CDR3 protein. This table holds about 970,000 distinct CDR3 sequences, roughly 51% found once. The sequenced sample was blood. These receptors all stem from a woman aged 55-69 years in good health. CDR3s include the opening cysteine and the closing phenylalanine or tryptophan. The D gene is left open where the match is weak. The size field is filled for only some rows; it gives once, few, many or a size class.

D gene,V gene,clone size,J gene,CDR3 protein,CDR3 DNA
NA,TRBV7-9,NA,TRBJ1-3,CALRLGLSGNTIYF,TGTGCCCTCCGCTTGGGACTAAGTGGAAACACCATATATTTT
NA,TRBV29-1,few,TRBJ2-1,CSVATVTSTDEQFF,TGCAGCGTCGCAACGGTGACCTCTACTGATGAGCAGTTCTTC
NA,TRBV3-1,NA,TRBJ2-5,CASSLRRLAGEQYF,TGTGCCAGCAGCCTGCGGCGACTAGCAGGGGAGCAGTACTTC
NA,TRBV4-3,NA,TRBJ1-5,CASSRRFDLSQPQHF,TGCGCCAGCAGCCGCAGGTTTGACTTAAGTCAGCCCCAGCATTTT
TRBD1,TRBV28,NA,TRBJ1-5,CASSSLQGARNQPQHF,TGTGCCAGCAGTTCCCTACAGGGGGCGAGGAATCAGCCCCAGCATTTT
NA,TRBV12-3/TRBV12-4,NA,TRBJ2-3,CASSLLGVSADTQYF,TGTGCCAGCAGCCTTCTGGGGGTATCGGCAGATACGCAGTATTTT
TRBD1,TRBV12-3/TRBV12-4,NA,TRBJ2-7,CASSDRGRNLYEQYF,TGTGCCAGCAGTGACAGGGGGCGAAATCTCTACGAGCAGTACTTC
NA,TRBV29-1,few,TRBJ2-3,CSVHPNRRGDTQYF,TGCAGCGTACACCCCAACCGGCGAGGGGATACGCAGTATTTT
NA,TRBV3-1,once,TRBJ1-5,CASSQDSGSQHF,TGTGCCAGCAGCCAAGATTCAGGGTCCCAGCATTTT
NA,TRBV4-1,NA,TRBJ2-3,CASSPWTEDPADTQYF,TGCGCCAGCAGCCCTTGGACGGAAGACCCCGCAGATACGCAGTATTTT
NA,TRBV15,NA,TRBJ2-1,CATSRDSISLYNEQFF,TGTGCCACCAGCAGAGATTCTATCAGCCTCTACAATGAGCAGTTCTTC
TRBD1,TRBV4-2,NA,TRBJ2-1,CASSPGQGQQANEQFF,TGTGCCAGCAGCCCCGGACAGGGACAGCAAGCCAATGAGCAGTTCTTC
NA,TRBV7-2,many,TRBJ2-3,CASSRTPATDTQYF,TGTGCCAGCAGCCGCACCCCTGCCACAGATACGCAGTATTTT
TRBD2,TRBV18,few,TRBJ2-1,CASTRFPTSGRGDNNEQFF,TGTGCCAGCACGCGATTCCCGACTAGCGGGAGGGGAGATAACAATGAGCAGTTCTTC
NA,TRBV3-1,NA,TRBJ2-3,CASSQDREWAQYF,TGTGCCAGCAGCCAAGATCGGGAGTGGGCGCAGTATTTT
NA,TRBV3-1,NA,TRBJ1-5,CASSQDRQNQPQHF,TGTGCCAGCAGCCAAGACAGGCAAAATCAGCCCCAGCATTTT
TRBD1,TRBV6-5,NA,TRBJ1-2,CASSYSRQGINGYTF,TGTGCCAGCAGTTACTCTCGACAGGGGATAAATGGCTACACCTTC
TRBD1,TRBV5-1,once,TRBJ1-1,CASSLARGPDTEAFF,TGCGCCAGCAGCCTGGCAAGGGGGCCAGACACTGAGGCTTTCTTT
TRBD1,TRBV4-2,NA,TRBJ2-2,CASSRGDRGEEELFF,TGTGCCAGCAGCCGGGGGGACAGGGGGGAGGAGGAGCTGTTTTTT
TRBD2,TRBV5-1,NA,TRBJ2-2,CASSLVLMGLASVGELFF,TGCGCCAGCAGCTTGGTTCTGATGGGACTAGCGTCGGTCGGGGAGCTGTTTTTT
TRBD1,TRBV5-1,few,TRBJ2-3,CASSFRPSTGVDTQYF,TGCGCCAGCAGCTTTAGGCCCTCGACAGGGGTGGATACGCAGTATTTT
NA,TRBV6-5,few,TRBJ2-6,CASSYISGANVLTF,TGTGCCAGCAGTTACATCTCTGGGGCCAACGTCCTGACTTTC
TRBD2,TRBV28,NA,TRBJ2-5,CASSLASGSRGETQYF,TGTGCCAGCAGTTTAGCTAGCGGATCCCGAGGGGAGACCCAGTACTTC
TRBD1,TRBV12-3/TRBV12-4,few,TRBJ1-5,CASTRDRGLYQPQHF,TGTGCCAGCACCCGGGACAGGGGGTTGTACCAGCCCCAGCATTTT
NA,TRBV4-2,few,TRBJ2-6,CASSKDNSGANVLTF,TGTGCCAGCAGCAAGGACAATTCTGGGGCCAACGTCCTGACTTTC
NA,TRBV6-5,NA,TRBJ2-3,CASSYSIQGFGDTQYF,TGTGCCAGCAGTTACTCGATCCAGGGTTTCGGGGATACGCAGTATTTT
NA,TRBV27,NA,TRBJ2-3,CASSLFGGRGDTDTQYF,TGTGCCAGCAGTTTATTCGGAGGGAGAGGGGACACAGATACGCAGTATTTT
NA,TRBV3-1,few,TRBJ2-4,CASSQEGILAKNIQYF,TGTGCCAGCAGCCAAGAGGGGATTCTAGCCAAAAACATTCAGTACTTC
NA,TRBV7-9,few,TRBJ1-2,CASSQQQGRLGYTF,TGTGCCAGCAGCCAGCAGCAGGGTCGACTTGGCTACACCTTC
NA,TRBV30,once,TRBJ2-7,CAWSAGQPYEQYF,TGTGCCTGGAGTGCCGGGCAGCCCTACGAGCAGTACTTC
TRBD2,TRBV28,NA,TRBJ2-7,CASREGREDEQYF,TGTGCCAGCAGGGAAGGGCGGGAGGACGAGCAGTACTTC
TRBD2,TRBV28,NA,TRBJ2-5,CASSSRLAGTQYF,TGTGCCAGCAGTTCCCGACTAGCGGGAACTCAGTACTTC
TRBD1,TRBV6-5,NA,TRBJ1-1,CASSYRDSNTEAFF,TGTGCCAGCAGTTACCGGGACAGCAACACTGAAGCTTTCTTT
NA,TRBV7-9,NA,TRBJ2-5,CSHRYPEGQETQYF,TGTTCCCACCGCTACCCGGAGGGACAAGAGACCCAGTACTTC
NA,TRBV29-1,NA,TRBJ2-3,CSVEWIGLGTDTQYF,TGCAGCGTTGAATGGATAGGGTTGGGCACAGATACGCAGTATTTT
NA,TRBV12-3/TRBV12-4,few,TRBJ2-7,CASSLLRGFEQYF,TGTGCCAGCAGTTTATTGCGGGGTTTCGAGCAGTACTTC
NA,TRBV7-2,few,TRBJ2-3,CASSFIVDTQYF,TGTGCCAGCAGCTTCATAGTGGATACGCAGTATTTT